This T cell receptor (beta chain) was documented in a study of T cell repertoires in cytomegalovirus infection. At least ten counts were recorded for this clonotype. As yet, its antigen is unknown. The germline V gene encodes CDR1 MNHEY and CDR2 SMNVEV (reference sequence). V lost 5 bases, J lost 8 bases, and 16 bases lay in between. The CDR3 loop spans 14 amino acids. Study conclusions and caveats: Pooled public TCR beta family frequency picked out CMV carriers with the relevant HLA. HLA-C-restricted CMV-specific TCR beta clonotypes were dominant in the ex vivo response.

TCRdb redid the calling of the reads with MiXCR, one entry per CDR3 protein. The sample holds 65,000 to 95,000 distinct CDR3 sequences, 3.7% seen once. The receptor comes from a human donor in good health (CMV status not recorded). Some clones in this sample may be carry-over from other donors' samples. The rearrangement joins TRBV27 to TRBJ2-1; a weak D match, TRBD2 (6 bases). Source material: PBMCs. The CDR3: CASSLRRGSDEQFF. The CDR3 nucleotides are TGTGCCAGCAGTCTCCGACGGGGGTCCGATGAGCAGTTCTTC.